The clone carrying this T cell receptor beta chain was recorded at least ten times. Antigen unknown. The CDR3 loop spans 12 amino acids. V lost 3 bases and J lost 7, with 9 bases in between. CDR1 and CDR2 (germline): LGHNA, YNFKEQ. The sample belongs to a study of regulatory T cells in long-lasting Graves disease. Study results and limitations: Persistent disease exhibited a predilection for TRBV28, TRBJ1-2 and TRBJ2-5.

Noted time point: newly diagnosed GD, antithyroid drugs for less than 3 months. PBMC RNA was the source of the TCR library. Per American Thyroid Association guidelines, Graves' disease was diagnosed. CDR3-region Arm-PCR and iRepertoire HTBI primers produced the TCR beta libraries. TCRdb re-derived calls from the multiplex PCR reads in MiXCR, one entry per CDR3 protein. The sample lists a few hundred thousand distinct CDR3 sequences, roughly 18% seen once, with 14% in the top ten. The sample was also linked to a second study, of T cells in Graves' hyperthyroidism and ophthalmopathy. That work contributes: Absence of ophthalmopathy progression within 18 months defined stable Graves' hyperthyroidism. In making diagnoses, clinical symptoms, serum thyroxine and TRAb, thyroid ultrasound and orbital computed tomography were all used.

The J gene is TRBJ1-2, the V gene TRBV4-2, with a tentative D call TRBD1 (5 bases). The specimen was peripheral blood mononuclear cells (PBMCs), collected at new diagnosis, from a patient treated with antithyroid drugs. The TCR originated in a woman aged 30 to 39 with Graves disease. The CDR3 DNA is TGTGCCAGCAGCCAGACCGGGGGTGGCTACACCTTC. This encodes CASSQTGGGYTF.